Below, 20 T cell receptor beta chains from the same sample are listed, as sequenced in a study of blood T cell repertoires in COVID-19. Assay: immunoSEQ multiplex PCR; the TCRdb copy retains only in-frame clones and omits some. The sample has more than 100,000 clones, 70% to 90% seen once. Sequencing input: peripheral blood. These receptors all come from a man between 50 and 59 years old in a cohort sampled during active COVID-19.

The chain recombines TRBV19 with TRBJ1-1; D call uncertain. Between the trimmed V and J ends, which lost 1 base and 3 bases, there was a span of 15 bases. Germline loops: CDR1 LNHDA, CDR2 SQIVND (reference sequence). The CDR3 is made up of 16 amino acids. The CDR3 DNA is TGTGCCAGTAGTATAGTGCGGCGAGATTGGGACACTGAAGCTTTCTTT. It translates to CASSIVRRDWDTEAFF.

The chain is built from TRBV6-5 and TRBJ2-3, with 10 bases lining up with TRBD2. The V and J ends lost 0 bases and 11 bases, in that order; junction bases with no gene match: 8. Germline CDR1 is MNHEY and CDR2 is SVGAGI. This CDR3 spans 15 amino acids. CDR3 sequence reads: CASSYSIGSGGVQYF. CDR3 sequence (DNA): TGTGCCAGCAGTTACTCGATTGGCAGCGGGGGGGTGCAGTATTTT.

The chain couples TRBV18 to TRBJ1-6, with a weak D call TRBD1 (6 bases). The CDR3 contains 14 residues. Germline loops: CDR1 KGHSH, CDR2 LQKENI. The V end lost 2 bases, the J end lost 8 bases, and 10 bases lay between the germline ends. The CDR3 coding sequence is TGTGCCAGCTCACCAGGCAGGGGAGATTCACCCCTCCACTTT. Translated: CASSPGRGDSPLHF.

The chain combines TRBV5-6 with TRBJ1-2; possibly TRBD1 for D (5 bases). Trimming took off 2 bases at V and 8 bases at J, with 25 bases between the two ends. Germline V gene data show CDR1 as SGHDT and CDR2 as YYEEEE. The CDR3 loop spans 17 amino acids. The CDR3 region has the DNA TGTGCCAGCAGCTTAGCTGTGGGGGGTAGCACCTCTTACGGCTACACCTTC. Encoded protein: CASSLAVGGSTSYGYTF.

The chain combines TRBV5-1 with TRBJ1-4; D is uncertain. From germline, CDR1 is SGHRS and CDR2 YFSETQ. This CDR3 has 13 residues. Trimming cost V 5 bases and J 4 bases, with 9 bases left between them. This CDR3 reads CASSTGVNEKLFF. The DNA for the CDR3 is TGCGCCAGCAGTACCGGGGTTAATGAAAAACTGTTTTTT.

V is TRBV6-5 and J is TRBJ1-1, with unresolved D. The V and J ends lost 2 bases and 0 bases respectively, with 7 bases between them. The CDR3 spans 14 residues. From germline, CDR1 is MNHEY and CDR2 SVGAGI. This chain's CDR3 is CASSYRVMNTEAFF. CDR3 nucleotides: TGTGCCAGCAGTTACCGGGTCATGAACACTGAAGCTTTCTTT.

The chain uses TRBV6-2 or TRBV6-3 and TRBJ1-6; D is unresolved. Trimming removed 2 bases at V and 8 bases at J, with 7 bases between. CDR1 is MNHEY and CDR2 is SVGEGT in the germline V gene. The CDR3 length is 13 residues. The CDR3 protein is CASSYGLDSPLHF. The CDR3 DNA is TGTGCCAGCAGTTACGGACTGGATTCACCCCTCCACTTT.

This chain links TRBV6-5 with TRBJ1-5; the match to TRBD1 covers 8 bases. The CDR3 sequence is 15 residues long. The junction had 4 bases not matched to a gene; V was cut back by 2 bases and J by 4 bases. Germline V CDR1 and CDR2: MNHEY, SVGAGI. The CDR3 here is CASSYGQGANQPQHF. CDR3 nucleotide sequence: TGTGCCAGCAGTTACGGGCAGGGGGCAAATCAGCCCCAGCATTTT.

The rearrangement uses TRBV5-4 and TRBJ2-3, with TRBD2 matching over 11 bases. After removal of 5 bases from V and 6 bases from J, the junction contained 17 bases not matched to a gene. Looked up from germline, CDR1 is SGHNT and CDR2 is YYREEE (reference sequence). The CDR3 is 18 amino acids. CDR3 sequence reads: CASRIAGGPQGSRDTQYF. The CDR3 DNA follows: TGTGCCAGCAGGATAGCGGGGGGGCCACAGGGTAGTAGGGATACGCAGTATTTT.

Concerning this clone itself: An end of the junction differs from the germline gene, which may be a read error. The CDR3 DNA follows: TGTGCTAGCAGCTTCGGACTAGCGGTACAAGAGACCCAGTACTTC. Its translation: CASSFGLAVQETQYF. The rearrangement links TRBV7-7 to TRBJ2-5; 10 bases line up with TRBD2. CDR1 SSHAT and CDR2 FNYEAQ come from the germline V gene (reference sequence). This CDR3 comprises 15 residues.

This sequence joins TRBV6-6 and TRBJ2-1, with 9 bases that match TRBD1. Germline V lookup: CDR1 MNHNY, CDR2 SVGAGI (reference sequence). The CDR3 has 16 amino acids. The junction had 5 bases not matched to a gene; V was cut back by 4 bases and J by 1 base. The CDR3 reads CASSSPDRGSYNEQFF. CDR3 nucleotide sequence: TGTGCCAGCAGTTCCCCGGACAGGGGATCCTACAATGAGCAGTTCTTC.

CDR3 in amino acids: CASSYSTEGLSYEQYF. The CDR3 DNA is TGTGCCAGCAGTTACTCGACTGAGGGCCTCTCCTACGAGCAGTACTTC. The chain is built from TRBV6-6 and TRBJ2-7; D may be TRBD2 (5 bases). Germline V gene data show CDR1 as MNHNY and CDR2 as SVGAGI (reference sequence). The V end was cut by 0 bases, the J end by 0 bases, with 12 bases between. The length of the CDR3 is 16 residues.

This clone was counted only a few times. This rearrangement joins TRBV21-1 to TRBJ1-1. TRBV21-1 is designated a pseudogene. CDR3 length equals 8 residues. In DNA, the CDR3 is TGTGCCAGCAGCATGGACTTTTTT. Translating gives CASSMDFF.

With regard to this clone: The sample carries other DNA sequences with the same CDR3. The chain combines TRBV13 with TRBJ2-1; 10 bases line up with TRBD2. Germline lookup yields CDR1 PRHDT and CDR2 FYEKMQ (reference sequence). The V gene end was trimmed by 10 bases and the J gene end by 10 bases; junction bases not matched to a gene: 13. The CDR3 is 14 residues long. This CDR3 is CATGERGGLQEQFF. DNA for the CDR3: TGTGCCACAGGGGAGCGGGGGGGCCTACAAGAGCAGTTCTTC. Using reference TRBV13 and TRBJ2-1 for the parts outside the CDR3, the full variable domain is AAGVIQSPRHLIKEKRETATLKCYPIPRHDTVYWYQQGPGQDPQFLISFYEKMQSDKGSIPDRFSAQQFSDYHSELNMSSLELGDSALYFCATGERGGLQEQFFGPGTRLTVL.

The DNA of the CDR3 is TGTGCCAGTAGTACAGGACAGGGAGTTGGAAATGAGCAGTTCTTC. It encodes CASSTGQGVGNEQFF. This chain joins TRBV19 and TRBJ2-1, with 8 bases identical to TRBD1. Germline values: CDR1 LNHDA, CDR2 SQIVND (reference sequence). After removal of 4 bases from V and 7 bases from J, the junction contained 9 bases not matched to a gene. There are 15 residues in the CDR3.

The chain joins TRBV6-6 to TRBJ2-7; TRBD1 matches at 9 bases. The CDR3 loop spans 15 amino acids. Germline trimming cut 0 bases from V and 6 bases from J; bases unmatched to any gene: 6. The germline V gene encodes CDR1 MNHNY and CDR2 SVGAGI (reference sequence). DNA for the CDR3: TGTGCCAGCAGTTACTCTGGACAGGGGTTTGCCGAGCAGTACTTC. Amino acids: CASSYSGQGFAEQYF.

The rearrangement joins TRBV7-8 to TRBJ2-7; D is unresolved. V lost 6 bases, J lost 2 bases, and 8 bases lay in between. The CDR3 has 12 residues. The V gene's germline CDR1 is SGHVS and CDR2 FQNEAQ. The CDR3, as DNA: TGTGCCAGCAGTCGGTCAACCTACGAGCAGTACGTC. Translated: CASSRSTYEQYV.

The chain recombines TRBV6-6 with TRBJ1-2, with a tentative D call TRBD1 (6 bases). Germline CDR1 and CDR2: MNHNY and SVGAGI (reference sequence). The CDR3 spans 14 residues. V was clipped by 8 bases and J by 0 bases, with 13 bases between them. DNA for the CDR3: TGTGCCAGCCAAGATAGGGGGACTAACTATGGCTACACCTTC. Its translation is CASQDRGTNYGYTF.

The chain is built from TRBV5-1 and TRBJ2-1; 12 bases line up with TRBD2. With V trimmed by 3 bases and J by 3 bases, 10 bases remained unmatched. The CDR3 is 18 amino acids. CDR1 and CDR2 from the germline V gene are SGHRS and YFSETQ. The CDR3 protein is CASSWTASGGAIYNEQFF. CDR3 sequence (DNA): TGCGCCAGCAGCTGGACGGCTAGCGGGGGGGCTATCTACAATGAGCAGTTCTTC.

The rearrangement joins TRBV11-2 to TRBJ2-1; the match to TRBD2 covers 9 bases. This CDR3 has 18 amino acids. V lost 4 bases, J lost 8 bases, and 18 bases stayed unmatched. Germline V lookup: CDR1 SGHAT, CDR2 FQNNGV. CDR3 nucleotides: TGTGCCAGCAGCTCTCCCCGGGCGGGGGGGTCATTTGTCCATGAGCAGTTCTTC. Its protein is CASSSPRAGGSFVHEQFF.